This T cell receptor beta chain is from a study of blood T cell repertoires in COVID-19. Study-level information: Samples representing acute and convalescent COVID-19 were sourced from the United States, Italy and Spain. Sources were T cells, B-cell-depleted T cells, or PBMCs; the material itself was cDNA or gDNA.

Source study methods: Reference gene primer amplification in the assay estimated nucleated cell counts. Repertoires were generated with immunoSEQ multiplex PCR, while TCRdb's copy carries only in-frame clones and drops some. V and J calls and clone size are copied from that table; D and trimming were computed from the DNA. The sample lists about 240,000 clones, 80% to 90% occurring once. Germline V lookup: CDR1 SGHTS, CDR2 YDEGEE. CDR3 size: 15 residues. The germline V and J ends were trimmed by 1 base and 0 bases, with 11 bases remaining between them. This clone has only a few counts. The chain uses TRBV5-8 and TRBJ2-7; a weak D match, TRBD1 (5 bases). Sequenced sample: peripheral blood. This clonotype originated in a woman aged 70-85 years with acute or convalescent COVID-19. The CDR3 region has the DNA TGTGCCAGCAGCTTGACCTGGCAGGGCTCCTACGAGCAGTACTTC. This translates into CASSLTWQGSYEQYF.